The 14 T cell receptor delta chains below come from one sample, sequenced in a study of delta chains in infants with herpesvirus infections. TCR cDNA was made from PBMC RNA with gamma- and delta-chain-specific primers. TCRdb re-identified clones in the RT-PCR reads via CATT. The table shows roughly 1,200 delta-chain clones, with approximately 7.4% occurring only once. The sample consisted of peripheral blood, taken at time point 2 of longitudinal follow-up. These receptors originate from a human donor who was a Ugandan infant, either HIV-exposed or HIV-unexposed (not recorded which).

The CDR3 bases are TGTGCTCTTGGGGAAGAAGGCCTTCCCCCTCACTGGGGGAGAGGACTCATCTTT. This encodes CALGEEGLPPHWGRGLIF. This sequence joins TRDV1 and TRDJ1; 9 bases are shared with TRDD3. The J gene, left out of TCRdb, was set here by checking the DNA against germline. Trimming took 2 bases from V and 10 from J; bases not matched to a gene: 20. CDR1 TSWWSYY and CDR2 QGS come from the germline V gene. CDR3 length equals 18 residues.

By sample share, this clone is medium-sized. V and J are TRDV2 and TRDJ3; 7 positions match TRDD3. The J gene, missing from TCRdb, was assigned here through DNA to germline matching. This CDR3 comprises 21 residues. Germline CDR1 and CDR2: GEAIGNYY and EKD. Trimming took 0 bases from V and 2 from J; bases not matched to a gene: 15. The CDR3 loop is CACDTAWAGDPTPWDTRQMFF. The CDR3 DNA follows: TGTGCCTGTGACACCGCGTGGGCGGGGGATCCCACACCCTGGGACACCCGACAGATGTTTTTC.

The J gene is TRDJ1, the V gene TRAV36/DV7; 12 bases agree with TRDD3. TCRdb offers no J gene call, so here the DNA was matched to germline to obtain one. The germline V gene has CDR1 VTNFRS and CDR2 LTSSGIE (reference sequence). The CDR3 spans 19 residues. With 5 bases clipped from V and 7 bases from J, the junction kept 24 bases outside the gene matches. CDR3 amino acids: CAVPFLDWGIQAKQVKLIF. In DNA, the CDR3 is TGTGCTGTACCGTTTCTGGACTGGGGGATACAGGCCAAACAAGTTAAACTCATCTTT.

In this sample, this clone is large. The gene calls are TRDV2 and TRDJ1; 11 bases agree with TRDD3. The J segment lost 3 bases and the V segment lost 4 bases, leaving 24 bases of the junction unmatched. Germline V gene sequence: CDR1 GEAIGNYY, CDR2 EKD. The length of the CDR3 is 21 residues. CDR3 in amino acids: CACEPLRSLGLLGDISDKLIF. CDR3 DNA sequence: TGTGCCTGTGAACCCCTACGTTCTTTAGGTTTACTGGGGGATATATCCGATAAACTCATCTTT.

This clone has a handful of counts. The rearrangement links TRDV2 to TRDJ1; 9 bases line up with TRDD3. Trimming took 0 bases from V and 1 from J; bases not matched to a gene: 17. CDR3 length equals 20 residues. Germline lookup yields CDR1 GEAIGNYY and CDR2 EKD. CDR3 nucleotides: TGTGCCTGTGACACCCCCCGACGTCTGGGGGATGACCCCGGCACCGATAAACTCATCTTT. As protein: CACDTPRRLGDDPGTDKLIF.

This chain joins TRDV1 and TRDJ1; perhaps TRDD2 as D (6 bases). No J gene was available from TCRdb, and it was assigned here by a germline match of the DNA. This CDR3 spans 18 amino acids. In germline, CDR1 is TSWWSYY, CDR2 QGS. V was trimmed by 4 bases and J by 8 bases, leaving 29 bases between them. The CDR3 here is CALGGPRSYGETCLKLIF. CDR3 DNA: TGTGCTCTTGGGGGGCCGAGGTCCTACGGGGAAACCTGTTTAAAACTCATCTTT.

Judged by abundance, this clone is medium-sized. V is TRDV2 and J is TRDJ2; 10 bases are a match to TRDD3. CDR1 is GEAIGNYY, CDR2 EKD, per germline. The CDR3 is 21 amino acids. Trimming at V came to 0 bases and at J to 2 bases, leaving 17 bases not matched to a gene. The DNA for the CDR3 is TGTGCCTGTGACACCGGGGGATACGCCGAGGAATTGAATTGGTTGACAGCACAACTCTTCTTT. It yields the protein CACDTGGYAEELNWLTAQLFF.

This clone counts as medium-sized. The chain carries TRDV1 and TRDJ3; no reliable D call. Trimming removed 3 bases from V and 2 bases from J, with 5 bases in between. The germline V gene encodes CDR1 TSWWSYY and CDR2 QGS. The CDR3 consists of 15 residues. The CDR3 reads CALGESTWDTRQMFF. The DNA of the CDR3 is TGTGCTCTTGGGGAGTCCACCTGGGACACCCGACAGATGTTTTTC.

By share, this clone ranks as large. This chain joins TRAV29/DV5 and TRDJ3; no clear D gene. Germline V gene data show CDR1 as NSMFDY and CDR2 as ISSIKDK. V gave up 3 bases and J gave up 0 bases, with 16 bases separating them. This CDR3 has 18 residues. CDR3 bases: TGTGCAGCAACCCTCCCCGAGGTGGTCTCCTGGGACACCCGACAGATGTTTTTC. The encoded protein is CAATLPEVVSWDTRQMFF.

This clone is deemed large. Other DNA sequences in this sample translate to the same CDR3. The V and J genes are TRAV38-2/DV8 and TRDJ1; 10 nucleotides agree with TRDD3. TCRdb does not report a J gene; here it was assigned by matching the DNA to germline references. V trimming: 7 bases; J trimming: 6 bases; junction bases outside the gene matches: 18. The CDR3 spans 17 residues. Germline CDR1 is TSESDYY and CDR2 is QEAYKQQN. The CDR3 DNA reads as TGTGCTTATGATCCTCTTTTTACGGGGGATACGCGGAATAAACTCATCTTT. This sequence encodes CAYDPLFTGDTRNKLIF.

This chain uses TRDV1 with TRDJ1; 8 bases align to TRDD3. The J segment lost 0 bases and the V segment lost 2 bases, leaving 23 bases of the junction unmatched. Germline V gene lookup returns CDR1 TSWWSYY and CDR2 QGS. This CDR3 contains 22 residues. The CDR3 protein is CALGEVSYGPYWGVTYTDKLIF. The CDR3 DNA follows: TGTGCTCTTGGGGAAGTGTCCTACGGACCTTACTGGGGGGTAACCTACACCGATAAACTCATCTTT.

This clone counts as medium-sized. This chain uses TRDV1 with TRDJ3; TRDD2 might be the D (5 bases). The CDR3 is 24 amino acids. The germline CDR1 and CDR2 sequences are TSWWSYY and QGS. The ends were cut back, 1 base at V and 0 bases at J, with 28 bases in the middle. CDR3 nucleotides: TGTGCTCTTGGGGAACCCAAGTCCTATTCCGCCTACTTGGGTTGCTCCTGGGACACCCGACAGATGTTTTTC. Amino acid sequence: CALGEPKSYSAYLGCSWDTRQMFF.

This clone has just a few counts. The chain uses TRDV1 and TRDJ1; 9 nucleotides match TRDD3. Germline lookup yields CDR1 TSWWSYY and CDR2 QGS. This CDR3 is 15 amino acids long. After removal of 6 bases from V and 6 bases from J, the junction contained 11 bases not matched to a gene. CDR3 sequence (DNA): TGTGCTCTTGGACGGGGATACGAGGGCAGTAATAAACTCATCTTT. It yields the protein CALGRGYEGSNKLIF.

This clone is labeled medium-sized. J is TRDJ1 and V is TRDV1; TRDD2 matches at 9 bases. Germline values: CDR1 TSWWSYY, CDR2 QGS. Germline trimming cut 3 bases from V and 3 bases from J; bases unmatched to any gene: 20. This CDR3 contains 20 residues. CDR3 bases: TGTGCTCTTGGGGACCAACCCTTCCTACGGGTTGACTACTGGTCCGATAAACTCATCTTT. It is translated as CALGDQPFLRVDYWSDKLIF.